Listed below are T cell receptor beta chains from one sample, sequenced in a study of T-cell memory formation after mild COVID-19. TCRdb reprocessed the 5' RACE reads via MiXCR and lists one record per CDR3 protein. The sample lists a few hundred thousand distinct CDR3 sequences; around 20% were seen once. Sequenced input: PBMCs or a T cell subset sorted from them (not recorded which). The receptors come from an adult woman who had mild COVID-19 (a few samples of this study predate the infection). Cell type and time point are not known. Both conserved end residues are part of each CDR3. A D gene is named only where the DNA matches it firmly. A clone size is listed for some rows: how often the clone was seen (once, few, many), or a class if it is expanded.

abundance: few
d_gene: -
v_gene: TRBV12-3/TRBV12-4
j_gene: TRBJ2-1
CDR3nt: TGTGCCAGCAGTTTTAAAGGGGGCAATGAGCAGTTCTTC
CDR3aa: CASSFKGGNEQFF

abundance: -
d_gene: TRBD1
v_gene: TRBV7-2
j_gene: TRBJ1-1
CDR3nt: TGTGCCAGCAGACCACAGGGGGCGGGGAACACTGAAGCTTTCTTT
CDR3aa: CASRPQGAGNTEAFF

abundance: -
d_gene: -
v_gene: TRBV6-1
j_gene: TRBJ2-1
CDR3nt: TGTGCCAGCAGTGAAGTTGAGGGACGAGGTGAGCAGTTCTTC
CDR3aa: CASSEVEGRGEQFF

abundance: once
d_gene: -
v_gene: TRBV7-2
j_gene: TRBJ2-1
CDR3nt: TGTGCCAGCAGCGTACGGACAGACTACAATGAGCAGTTCTTC
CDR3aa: CASSVRTDYNEQFF

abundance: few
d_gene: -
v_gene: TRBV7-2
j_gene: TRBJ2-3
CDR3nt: TGTGCCAGCAGCTTAGTGGGTCTAGTCGCTAGCACAGATACGCAGTATTTT
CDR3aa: CASSLVGLVASTDTQYF

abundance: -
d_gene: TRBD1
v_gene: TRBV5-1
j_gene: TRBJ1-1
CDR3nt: TGCGCCAGCAGCTTGGGTTCGGAGGCAGGGGGGTTGGATGAAGCTTTCTTT
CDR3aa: CASSLGSEAGGLDEAFF

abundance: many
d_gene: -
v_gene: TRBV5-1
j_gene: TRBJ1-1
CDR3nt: TGCGCCAGCAGCGGTCGGAGGGGCGACACTGAAGCTTTCTTT
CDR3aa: CASSGRRGDTEAFF

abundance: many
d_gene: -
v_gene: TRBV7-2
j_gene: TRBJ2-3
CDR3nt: TGTGCCAGCAGCTCCGGGACATTCACAGATACGCAGTATTTT
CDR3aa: CASSSGTFTDTQYF

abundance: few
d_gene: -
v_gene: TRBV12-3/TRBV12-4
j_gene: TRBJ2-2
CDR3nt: TGTGCCAGCAGTTTAGGGCTCCAAAACACCGGGGAGCTGTTTTTT
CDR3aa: CASSLGLQNTGELFF

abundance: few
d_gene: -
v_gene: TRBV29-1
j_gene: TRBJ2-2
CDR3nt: TGCAGCGTAGGAGGCGGACCGAACACCGGGGAGCTGTTTTTT
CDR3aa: CSVGGGPNTGELFF

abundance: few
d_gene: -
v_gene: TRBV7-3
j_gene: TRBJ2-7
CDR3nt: TGTGCCAGCAGCTTAAGAGGCGGAGAAGCCTACGAGCAGTACTTC
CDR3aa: CASSLRGGEAYEQYF

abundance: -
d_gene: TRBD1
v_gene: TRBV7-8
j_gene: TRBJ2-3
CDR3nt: TGTGCCAGCAGCTTCCGGACAGGCCCTAGCACAGATACGCAGTATTTT
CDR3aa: CASSFRTGPSTDTQYF

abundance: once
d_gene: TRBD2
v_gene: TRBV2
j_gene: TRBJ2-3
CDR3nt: TGTGCCAGCAGTCTGAGGGCTAGCGGGGGCACAGATACGCAGTATTTT
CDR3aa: CASSLRASGGTDTQYF

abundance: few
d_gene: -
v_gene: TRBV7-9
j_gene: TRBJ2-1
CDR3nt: TGTGCCAGCAGCTTTGTCAATGAGCAGTTCTTC
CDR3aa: CASSFVNEQFF

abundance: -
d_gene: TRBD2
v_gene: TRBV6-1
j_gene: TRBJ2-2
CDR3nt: TGTGCCAGCAGTGATTTGACTAGCGGGGGCGGGGAGCTGTTTTTT
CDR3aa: CASSDLTSGGGELFF

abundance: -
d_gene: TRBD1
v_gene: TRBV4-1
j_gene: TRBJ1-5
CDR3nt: TGCGCCAGCAGCCAAGATTGGACAGGCAGGAATCAGCCCCAGCATTTT
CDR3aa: CASSQDWTGRNQPQHF

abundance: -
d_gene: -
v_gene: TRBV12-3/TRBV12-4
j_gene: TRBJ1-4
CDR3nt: TGTGCCAGCAGTTTCACGGCAGGGAGTGAAAAACTGTTTTTT
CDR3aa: CASSFTAGSEKLFF

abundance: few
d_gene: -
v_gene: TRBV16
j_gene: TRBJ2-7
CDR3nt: TGTGCCAGCAGCCAATTACACGAGCAGTACTTC
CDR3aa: CASSQLHEQYF

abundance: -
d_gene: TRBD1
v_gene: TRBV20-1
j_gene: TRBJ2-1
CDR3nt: TGCAGTGCTGACGGGACAGGGGGTATCCCTCAATACAATGAGCAGTTCTTC
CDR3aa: CSADGTGGIPQYNEQFF

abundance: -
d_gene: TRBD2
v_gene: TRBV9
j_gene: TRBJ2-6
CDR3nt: TGTGCCAGCAGCCTAGGGGCGGGAGTCTCTGGGGCCAACGTCCTGACTTTC
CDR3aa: CASSLGAGVSGANVLTF

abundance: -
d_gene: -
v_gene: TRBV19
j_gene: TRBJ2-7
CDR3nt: TGTGCCAGTAGTATAGATCTTAATCCCTACGAGCAGTACTTC
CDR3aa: CASSIDLNPYEQYF

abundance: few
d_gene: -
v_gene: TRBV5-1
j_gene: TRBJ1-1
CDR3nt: TGCGCCAGCAGCTTGGGTTCAGGGGCTCGGAGAACTGAAGCTTTCTTT
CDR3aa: CASSLGSGARRTEAFF

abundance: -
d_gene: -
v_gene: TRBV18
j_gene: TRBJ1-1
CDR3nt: TGTGCCAGCTCCCCTGGTGTACAGGATCTCTCTGAAGCTTTCTTT
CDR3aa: CASSPGVQDLSEAFF

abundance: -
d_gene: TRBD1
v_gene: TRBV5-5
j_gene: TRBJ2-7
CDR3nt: TGTGCCAGCAGCAAGGGACAGGGAGTCAGCAATACCTTC
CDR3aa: CASSKGQGVSNTF

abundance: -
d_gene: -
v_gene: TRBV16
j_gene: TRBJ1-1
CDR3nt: TGTGCCAGCAGCCATACTAGACAGATGAACACTGAAGCTTTCTTT
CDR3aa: CASSHTRQMNTEAFF

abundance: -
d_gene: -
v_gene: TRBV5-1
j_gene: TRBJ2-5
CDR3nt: TGCGCCAGCAGCTTGGCCGGTATCGAAGAGACCCAGTACTTC
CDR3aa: CASSLAGIEETQYF

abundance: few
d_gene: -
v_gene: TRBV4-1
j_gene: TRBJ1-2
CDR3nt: TGCGCCAGCAGCCAACCCCCGGGGCAGTGGGGCTACACCTTC
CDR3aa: CASSQPPGQWGYTF

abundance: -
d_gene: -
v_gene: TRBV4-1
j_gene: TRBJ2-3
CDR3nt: TGCGCCAGCAGCCAAGTCGGCGTCGGCACAGATACGCAGTATTTT
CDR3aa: CASSQVGVGTDTQYF

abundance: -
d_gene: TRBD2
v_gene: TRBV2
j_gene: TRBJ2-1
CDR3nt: TGTGCCAGCAGTGAAGTGACTAGCTCCTACTACAATGAGCAGTTCTTC
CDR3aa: CASSEVTSSYYNEQFF

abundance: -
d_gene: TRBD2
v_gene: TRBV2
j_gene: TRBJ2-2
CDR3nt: TGTGCCAGCAAACTGATGCCCCTAGCGGCGTCGAACACCGGGGAGCTGTTTTTT
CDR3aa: CASKLMPLAASNTGELFF

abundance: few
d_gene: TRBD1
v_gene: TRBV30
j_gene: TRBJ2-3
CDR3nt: TGTGCCTGGAGTCTAGGGACAGGACCCACAGATACGCAGTATTTT
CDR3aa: CAWSLGTGPTDTQYF

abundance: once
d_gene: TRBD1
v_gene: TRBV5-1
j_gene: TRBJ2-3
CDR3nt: TGCGCCAGCAGCTCCGGGACAGGGTTCACAGATACGCAGTATTTT
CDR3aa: CASSSGTGFTDTQYF

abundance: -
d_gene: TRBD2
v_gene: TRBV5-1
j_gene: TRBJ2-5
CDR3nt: TGCGCCAGCAGCGCGGGACTAGCGGCTGTGGAGACCCAGTACTTC
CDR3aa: CASSAGLAAVETQYF

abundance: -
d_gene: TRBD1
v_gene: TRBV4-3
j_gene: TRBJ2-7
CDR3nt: TGCGCCAGCAGCACCGGGACAGGTCACTACGAGCAGTACTTC
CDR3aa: CASSTGTGHYEQYF

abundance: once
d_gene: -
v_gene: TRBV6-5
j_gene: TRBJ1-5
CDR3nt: TGTGCCAGCAACAGGGTCAATCAGCCCCAGCATTTT
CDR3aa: CASNRVNQPQHF

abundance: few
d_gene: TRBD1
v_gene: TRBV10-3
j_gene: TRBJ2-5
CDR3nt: TGTGCCATCAGCGACAGGGTCTCAGGGACCCAGTACTTC
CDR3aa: CAISDRVSGTQYF

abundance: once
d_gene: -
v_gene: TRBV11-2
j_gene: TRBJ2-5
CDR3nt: TGTGCCAGCAGCTTAACGGCCCGGAGGGGGATGAGAGAGACCCAGTACTTC
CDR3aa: CASSLTARRGMRETQYF

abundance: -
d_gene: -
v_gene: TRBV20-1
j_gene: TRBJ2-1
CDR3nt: TGCAGTGCTAGAGATCCGGGGGGACAAACTCACAATGAGCAGTTCTTC
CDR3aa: CSARDPGGQTHNEQFF

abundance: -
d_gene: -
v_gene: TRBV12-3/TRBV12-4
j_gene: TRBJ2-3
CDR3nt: TGTGCCAGCAGTTTAGGGCAGCTTCTGACAGATACGCAGTATTTT
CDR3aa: CASSLGQLLTDTQYF

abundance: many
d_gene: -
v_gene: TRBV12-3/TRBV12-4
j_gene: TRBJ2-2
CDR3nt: TGTGCCAGCAGTTCGATGGGTAACACCGGGGAGCTGTTTTTT
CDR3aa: CASSSMGNTGELFF

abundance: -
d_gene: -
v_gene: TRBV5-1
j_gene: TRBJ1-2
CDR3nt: TGCGCCAGCAGCCCGGGGGGGCCCCAGAGGGGCTACACCTTC
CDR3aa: CASSPGGPQRGYTF

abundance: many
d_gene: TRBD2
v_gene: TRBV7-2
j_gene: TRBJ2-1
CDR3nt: TGTGCCAGCAGACCTCAGCGGGAGGTCTACAATGAGCAGTTCTTC
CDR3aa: CASRPQREVYNEQFF

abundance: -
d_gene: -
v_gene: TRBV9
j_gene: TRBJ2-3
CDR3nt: TGTGCCAGCAGCGCTAGCGAAAATACGCAGTATTTT
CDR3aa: CASSASENTQYF